The 24 T cell receptor beta chains reported below all come from one sample, sequenced in a study of T cells after posttransplantation cyclophosphamide. Cyclophosphamide on days +3 and +4 followed busulfan-fludarabine conditioning and a marrow graft. Measured with immunoSEQ multiplex PCR; TCRdb has only the in-frame clones, and not every one. The sample includes over 10,000 clones, none of them occurring once. Sequencing was performed on PBMCs, taken after allogeneic stem cell transplant with posttransplant cyclophosphamide. These receptors originate from a female patient between 40 and 50 years old who received an allogeneic stem cell transplant from an unrelated donor, was CMV-positive, and had acute GVHD only. Part of the T cells may come from the graft donor.

Ten or more counts support this clone. CDR3 residues: CASSYSAYSNQPQHF. CDR3 DNA sequence: TGTGCCAGCAGTTACTCGGCTTATAGCAATCAGCCCCAGCATTTT. The chain uses TRBV6-5 and TRBJ1-5; unclear D gene. Germline V lookup: CDR1 MNHEY, CDR2 SVGAGI. V lost 0 bases to trimming and J lost 0 bases, with 6 bases between them. The CDR3 spans 15 residues.

This clone was recorded at least ten times. DNA for the CDR3: TGCGCCAGCAGCCCGGGACTAGGGGCGCGCTACGAGCAGTACGTC. Its translation: CASSPGLGARYEQYV. The rearrangement links TRBV4-3 to TRBJ2-7, with 8 bases lining up with TRBD2. V lost 4 bases to trimming and J lost 3 bases; unmatched junction nucleotides: 8. The CDR3 sequence is 15 residues long. The germline gives CDR1 LGHNA, CDR2 YSLEER.

This clone was detected ten times or more. This chain joins TRBV9 and TRBJ2-2; TRBD2 matches 7 bases. CDR1 is SGDLS and CDR2 is YYNGEE in the germline V gene. CDR3 length equals 14 residues. V lost 2 bases, J lost 5 bases, and 3 bases stayed unmatched. The CDR3 nucleotides read TGTGCCAGCAGCGTCCTAGCGGCTACCGGGGAGCTGTTTTTT. Protein sequence: CASSVLAATGELFF.

This chain uses TRBV6-1 with TRBJ1-1, with a weak D call TRBD1 (5 bases). The germline V gene encodes CDR1 MNHNS and CDR2 SASEGT. Trimming stripped 5 bases from V and 2 bases from J, with 12 bases between. CDR3 length equals 14 residues. CDR3 sequence reads: CASSLRQSNTEAFF. CDR3 DNA sequence: TGTGCCAGCAGTTTGCGACAGAGCAACACTGAAGCTTTCTTT.

This clone came up a few times. V usage is TRBV27 and J usage is TRBJ2-2; weak D call: TRBD2 (6 bases). Per germline, CDR1 MNHEY and CDR2 SMNVEV (reference sequence). CDR3 length: 13 residues. The V end lost 3 bases, the J end lost 8 bases, and 10 bases lay between the germline ends. Here the CDR3 reads CASSLGGTGELFF. In DNA form, the CDR3 reads TGTGCCAGCAGTTTGGGCGGGACGGGGGAGCTGTTTTTT.

This clone has just a few counts. The chain combines TRBV7-6 with TRBJ1-3; no reliable D call. The V gene lost 2 bases and the J gene lost 0 bases, with 11 bases spanning the gap. Per germline, CDR1 SGHVS and CDR2 FNYEAQ. The CDR3 has 16 amino acids. For the CDR3, the DNA is TGTGCCAGCAGCTTAATGGGCCAGCTCTCTGGAAACACCATATATTTT. Translated: CASSLMGQLSGNTIYF. The full variable domain, with the rest looked up from reference TRBV7-6 and TRBJ1-3, is GAGVSQSPRYKVTKRGQDVALRCDPISGHVSLYWYRQALGQGPEFLTYFNYEAQQDKSGLPNDRFSAERPEGSISTLTIQRTEQRDSAMYRCASSLMGQLSGNTIYFGEGSWLTVV.

This clone occurred a few times. The chain uses TRBV29-1 and TRBJ1-2; 7 bases are shared with TRBD1. With V trimmed by 3 bases and J by 0 bases, 10 bases remained unmatched. The germline gives CDR1 SQVTM, CDR2 ANQGSEA. The CDR3 loop spans 16 amino acids. Written as DNA, the CDR3 is TGCAGCGTTGATATATGGGGGACAGTCGCTAACTATGGCTACACCTTC. Protein: CSVDIWGTVANYGYTF.

There are many counts of this clone. The V gene is TRBV5-5, the J gene TRBJ2-7; 10 positions match TRBD2. The CDR3 spans 17 residues. Germline CDR1 and CDR2: SGHKS and YYEKEE (reference sequence). V was clipped by 0 bases and J by 2 bases; unmatched bases: 8. For the CDR3, the DNA is TGTGCCAGCAGCTTGGAGCTAGCGGGAGTTCGGGCCTACGAGCAGTACTTC. Translated, it gives CASSLELAGVRAYEQYF. Supplemented by reference TRBV5-5 and TRBJ2-7, the full variable domain reads DAGVTQSPTHLIKTRGQQVTLRCSPISGHKSVSWYQQVLGQGPQFIFQYYEKEERGRGNFPDRFSARQFPNYSSELNVNALLLGDSALYLCASSLELAGVRAYEQYFGPGTRLTVT.

This clone has at least ten counts. The V gene is TRBV5-1, the J gene TRBJ1-3; the match to TRBD1 covers 7 bases. This CDR3 is 15 amino acids long. Trimming cost V 4 bases and J 0 bases; bases outside gene matches: 4. Germline-derived CDR1 and CDR2 are SGHRS and YFSETQ. CDR3 nucleotide sequence: TGCGCCAGCAGCGAGGGACAGACCTCTGGAAACACCATATATTTT. Amino acid sequence: CASSEGQTSGNTIYF.

The table lists this clone with a few counts. V usage is TRBV5-1 and J usage is TRBJ2-3; 9 nucleotides line up with TRBD1. CDR1 is SGHRS, CDR2 YFSETQ, per germline. V was pared by 3 bases and J by 2 bases, with 10 bases of the junction left unmatched. This CDR3 has 17 residues. The CDR3 bases are TGCGCCAGCAGCTGGGGGGACAGGGAGGCCTACACAGATACGCAGTATTTT. Protein product: CASSWGDREAYTDTQYF.

This clone was found many times. DNA for the CDR3: TGTGCCTGGAGTTCAACTAGCATCGGCTACAATGAGCAGTTCTTC. Protein product: CAWSSTSIGYNEQFF. The chain recombines TRBV30 with TRBJ2-1, with D maybe TRBD2 (6 bases). Trimming shortened V by 2 bases and J by 3 bases, and 14 bases separated the two germline ends. This CDR3 spans 15 amino acids. The V gene's germline CDR1 is GTSNPN and CDR2 SVGIG (reference sequence).

The table lists this clone with a few counts. CDR3 DNA: TGTGCCAGCAGGCGGACAGGGGCGGGCGGGGAGCTGTTTTTT. Protein: CASRRTGAGGELFF. This rearrangement joins TRBV6-5 to TRBJ2-2; 9 positions match TRBD1. This CDR3 has 14 residues. The V gene's germline CDR1 is MNHEY and CDR2 SVGAGI. V was clipped by 6 bases and J by 7 bases; unmatched bases: 6.

The chain links TRBV20-1 to TRBJ2-1; 9 nucleotides align to TRBD1. The length of the CDR3 is 11 residues. Germline-derived CDR1 and CDR2 are DFQATT and SNEGSKA (reference sequence). The CDR3 spells CRGQGRNEQFF. Written as DNA, the CDR3 is TGCAGAGGACAGGGGAGGAATGAGCAGTTCTTC.

This clone was seen at least ten times. The chain joins TRBV13 to TRBJ1-3; 8 bases fit TRBD1. CDR1 is PRHDT and CDR2 is FYEKMQ in the germline V gene (reference sequence). The length of the CDR3 is 16 residues. V shed 5 bases and J 4 bases; nucleotides not matched to a gene: 10. The CDR3 DNA reads as TGTGCCAGCAGCCCGCGATGGACAGGGACAGGAAACACCATATATTTT. Translated: CASSPRWTGTGNTIYF.

The chain carries TRBV5-6 and TRBJ2-5, with TRBD1 matching over 8 bases. V lost 4 bases, J lost 4 bases, and 9 bases stayed unmatched. This CDR3 is built from 15 residues. The V gene's germline CDR1 is SGHDT and CDR2 YYEEEE. CDR3 residues: CASSRTGSGVETQYF. The CDR3 DNA follows: TGTGCCAGCAGCCGGACAGGGTCGGGGGTAGAGACCCAGTACTTC.

This clone showed up just a few times. This probably arose from a read error, given a far larger clone one base away. This chain joins TRBV5-4 and TRBJ2-5, with 9 bases aligning to TRBD2. Per the germline V gene, CDR1 is SGHNT and CDR2 is YYREEE (reference sequence). There are 15 residues in the CDR3. Here the CDR3 reads CPSSLVLAGQETQYF. The CDR3 DNA is TGTCCCAGCAGCTTGGTTCTAGCGGGACAAGAGACCCAGTACTTC.

The sample holds many counts of this clone. This chain connects TRBV6-7 to TRBJ2-7; 8 bases line up with TRBD1. TRBV6-7 is an open reading frame, and its role is uncertain. This CDR3 comprises 15 residues. The junction had 3 bases not matched to a gene; V was cut back by 2 bases and J by 0 bases. The CDR3 protein is CASSYAGGSSYEQYV. The CDR3, as DNA: TGTGCCAGCAGTTACGCAGGGGGCTCCTCCTACGAGCAGTACGTC.

The table lists this clone with many counts. V usage is TRBV5-4 and J usage is TRBJ2-3, with D unclear. The germline V and J ends were trimmed by 1 base and 0 bases, with 6 bases remaining between them. The CDR3 extends over 14 amino acids. Looked up from germline, CDR1 is SGHNT and CDR2 is YYREEE (reference sequence). In nucleotides, the CDR3 is TGTGCCAGCAGCTTGTCAACTAGCACAGATACGCAGTATTTT. It codes for CASSLSTSTDTQYF.

This clone came up many times. This CDR3 is CASSQDYRRTVNSPLHF. In nucleotides, the CDR3 is TGCGCCAGCAGCCAAGATTATCGCCGGACAGTGAATTCACCCCTCCACTTT. V and J are TRBV4-3 and TRBJ1-6; possible D gene TRBD1, 6 bases. The CDR3 has 17 amino acids. The V end was cut by 0 bases, the J end by 7 bases, with 16 bases between. Germline V gene lookup returns CDR1 LGHNA and CDR2 YSLEER.

There are many counts of this clone. The chain couples TRBV6-4 to TRBJ1-3; D gene unclear. The ends were cut back, 1 base at V and 1 base at J, with 14 bases in the middle. This CDR3 is built from 17 residues. The V gene's germline CDR1 is MRHNA and CDR2 SNTAGT. CDR3 sequence reads: CASSDFDGVLSGNTIYF. The CDR3 DNA reads TGTGCCAGCAGTGACTTTGACGGGGTGCTGTCTGGAAACACCATATATTTT.

This clone occurred many times. Within the sample, other DNA sequences also encode this same CDR3. The chain employs TRBV18 and TRBJ2-3, with 9 bases aligning to TRBD1. The CDR3 has 15 residues. J was trimmed by 4 bases and V by 0 bases; bases with no gene match: 2. Germline V gene lookup returns CDR1 KGHSH and CDR2 LQKENI. In nucleotides, the CDR3 is TGTGCCAGCTCACCACCAGGACAGGGGTCAGATACGCAGTATTTT. It codes for CASSPPGQGSDTQYF.

This clone has a count of ten or more. The chain carries TRBV11-1 and TRBJ2-1, with TRBD1 matching over 10 bases. Per germline, CDR1 SGHAT and CDR2 FQDESV (reference sequence). Trimming at V came to 4 bases and at J to 12 bases, leaving 6 bases not matched to a gene. The CDR3 consists of 13 residues. CDR3: CASSSSDRGRQFF. CDR3 DNA sequence: TGTGCCAGCAGCTCATCCGACAGGGGGCGGCAGTTCTTC.

There are many counts of this clone. The chain combines TRBV27 with TRBJ2-5; possible D gene TRBD1, 6 bases. V was clipped by 0 bases and J by 3 bases, with 11 bases between them. CDR1 and CDR2 (germline): MNHEY, SMNVEV (reference sequence). This CDR3 is built from 15 residues. CDR3 residues: CASSLSGQFKETQYF. The CDR3 coding sequence is TGTGCCAGCAGTTTATCCGGACAGTTCAAAGAGACCCAGTACTTC.

This clone came up many times. The chain has TRBV6-1 and TRBJ1-4; no clear D. Trimming removed 1 base at V and 7 bases at J, with 10 bases between. Germline V lookup: CDR1 MNHNS, CDR2 SASEGT. The CDR3 has 14 residues. The CDR3 region is CASSEGPGFEKLFF. DNA of the CDR3: TGTGCCAGCAGTGAAGGGCCGGGTTTTGAAAAACTGTTTTTT.